The clone carrying this T cell receptor (beta chain) was detected many times. Its antigen is undetermined. There are 13 residues in the CDR3. J gave up 8 bases and V 6 bases, and 7 bases lay outside the gene matches. CDR1 SGHTA and CDR2 FQGNSA come from the germline V gene. This sample stems from a study of T-cell reconstitution after alpha-beta-depleted transplantation in children. Study findings and constraints: The high TCRbeta diversity at day 60 in some patients came from surviving recipient T cells and thymic progenitors. Newly made T cells mostly supplied T-cell counts and diversity one year after transplant. Several hundred graft clones that had expanded were reportedly the source of alpha-beta T cells about two months after transplant.

Unique molecular identifiers were used to barcode this TCRbeta library. TCRdb called the PCR reads again in MiXCR, with one record for every CDR3 protein. The data show some 300,000 distinct CDR3 sequences, with about 9.4% seen just once and around 7.6% held by the top ten. The TCR sequence derives from a boy less than two years old with acute myeloid leukemia, due to receive a stem cell transplant. The rearrangement joins TRBV7-2 to TRBJ1-2, with 9 bases lining up with TRBD1. This material consisted of PBMCs, taken before TCRalphabeta/CD19-depleted stem cell transplant. The DNA of the CDR3 is TGTGCCAGCAGTCTACAGGGGGCGGGAGGCTACACCTTC. This translates into CASSLQGAGGYTF. Supplemented by reference TRBV7-2 and TRBJ1-2, the full variable domain reads GAGVSQSPSNKVTEKGKDVELRCDPISGHTALYWYRQSLGQGLEFLIYFQGNSAPDKSGLPSDRFSAERTGGSVSTLTIQRTQQEDSAVYLCASSLQGAGGYTFGSGTRLTVV.